This TCR beta chain derives from a study of blood T cell repertoires in COVID-19. The CDR3 sequence is 16 residues long. Germline CDR1 reads KGHSH; CDR2 reads LQKENI. Losses at the gene ends were 3 bases for V and 3 bases for J; bases not matched to a gene: 8. Clones were sequenced by immunoSEQ multiplex PCR, and TCRdb holds only the in-frame ones, with some missing. This table holds about 150,000 clones, 80% to 85% found once. This clonotype was obtained from a man between 70 and 80 years old who had been exposed to COVID-19. Sequencing was carried out using PBMCs or T cells enriched from blood (not recorded which). The chain recombines TRBV18 with TRBJ1-5; 7 bases are shared with TRBD1. The CDR3 DNA follows: TGTGCCAGCTCACCTTACAGGGGCGAGGCCAATCAGCCCCAGCATTTT. This sequence encodes CASSPYRGEANQPQHF.